Here is one T cell receptor beta chain with its context. Its antigen target is currently unknown. Base qualities are not recorded, but no much larger clone differs from it by a single base. Donors were healthy HIV-negative adults with no recently reported acute infections or vaccinations. All donors were Caucasian adults living in Nashville, Tennessee, USA. Magnetic negative selection was used to enrich CD4+ T cells, after which naive cells were positively selected on CD45RA and the negative fraction became the memory subset. After blood collection by leukapheresis, PBMCs were isolated using Ficoll-Histopaque density gradient centrifugation and then cryopreserved in the vapor phase of liquid nitrogen. Analytical flow cytometry was used to check the purity and quantity of every magnetically sorted T cell population. Genomic DNA was isolated from every sorted fraction and measured by UV absorbance on a Nanodrop 2000c.

The germline V gene (reference sequence) provides CDR1 MNHEY and CDR2 SMNVEV. From cysteine to phenylalanine, the CDR3 is 14 amino acids long. CDR3 DNA only is kept here, 42 bases in frame from base 1. V loses 0 bases, J loses 4 bases, and the germline ends lie 10 bases apart. The sample comes from a study of shared clonotypes between healthy human individuals (dated by TCRdb to about 2020). About the study as a whole: A couple of women and three men aged 18 to 49 years were included in the cohort. For each donor, CD4 naive and CD4 memory were each given three plates, CD8 naive was given two plates, and CD8 memory was given one plate. To estimate repertoire size and how much clonotype sharing occurs between individuals, the study deeply sequenced the blood TCR repertoires of about five healthy adults. Libraries were prepared and TCR repertoires were sequenced by different laboratories using diverse techniques, in order to increase sequencing depth and limit assay-specific biases. Leukapheresis yielded between about 0.85 and 10 billion PBMCs per donor.

TCR CDR3 regions were amplified from genomic DNA by multiplex PCR using the deep immunoSEQ assay. For each cell subset, the extracted genomic DNA was distributed evenly across all wells of several immunoSEQ 96-well plates, and each plate served as one replicate. For sorted subsets, approximately 200 ng of genomic DNA, equivalent to roughly 30,000 T cell genomes, went into each replicate PCR. Purified libraries were quantified with a Qubit 3.0 fluorometer, sized on a Bioanalyzer 2100, and re-quantified with the KAPA Library Quantification kit. Each immunoSEQ 96-well plate was sequenced on its own single-read 150-cycle Illumina NextSeq 550 flow cell. The published analysis was carried out like this. Because the immunoSEQ output included only junctional sequences and no quality scores, the filtering could not be the same as the filtering used for full-length reads. Sequences were annotated with PyIR, a Python wrapper for IgBLAST v1.9, using IMGT germline references to assign V/J genes and CDR3. Reads with weak V/J assignments (E-value above 1e-6), missing CDR3, stop codons, out-of-frame junctions, or ambiguous translated residues were removed. V3J clonotypes were defined by identical inferred V gene, J gene, and CDR3 amino acid sequence. Percentage overlap between repertoires was calculated by dividing the number of shared unique clonotypes by the size of the smaller repertoire. RTK rarefaction, the Chao1 estimator, and Recon v2.1 estimates of unobserved clonotypes were used to assess repertoire richness. OLGA was used to compute generation probabilities for all TCRbeta clonotypes that the gDNA method yielded from several donors. The clones in this table, taken by TCRdb from immuneACCESS, are in-frame only. Not every clone is retained; where verified, under half of the shortfall comes from an unresolved V gene, and the cause of the rest is unknown. Clone size and V and J calls were adopted from that table, with D and trimming inferred from the DNA. The sample includes over a million clones, with over 95% observed a single time. 1% to 1.5% of the sample lies in the top ten.

Summary of the overall study and its limitations: Clonotypes shared by all four sorted-subset donors showed higher generation probabilities than non-shared clonotypes. The genetic and exposure-history diversity represented was limited by the small number of donors. Estimated clonotype richness was generally larger for naive than for memory subsets. Pairwise subsampling indicated that sequencing depth was expected to affect the degree of clonotype sharing among donors. About 5% of naive CD4, 3.5% of naive CD8, roughly 2.4% of memory CD4, and approximately 0.39% of memory CD8 clonotypes were shared across four donors. Sampling was restricted to blood, and TCR repertoires in tissues likely differ from the TCR repertoires found in blood. Incomplete sequencing was indicated by rarefaction of sorted-subset datasets, despite the large sequencing depth.

The sequence derives from a man younger than 45 in good health. Material: naive CD4+ T cells sorted from blood. Interpreted using the paper, the cell subset or site label stands for: CD45RA+ positively selected. This chain joins TRBV27 to TRBJ2-7; the D call is tentative, TRBD1 or TRBD2, as each matches 5 bases. CDR3 loop: CASSLSGDLYEQYF. The DNA sequence follows: TGTGCCAGCAGTTTATCAGGGGACCTATACGAGCAGTACTTC.